This TCR beta chain was sequenced during a study of technical replicates of blood from a handful of donors. V was pared by 2 bases and J by 4 bases, with 2 bases of the junction left unmatched. Germline V gene lookup returns CDR1 MGHDK and CDR2 SYGVNS. This CDR3 has 14 amino acids. This clone was observed a single time. TCRdb's copy holds only in-frame clones and misses some; the assay was immunoSEQ multiplex PCR. The sample consists of tens of thousands of clones, 95% to 98% of them appearing once. Source material: T cells isolated from PBMCs. The TCR sequence derives from a human donor in good health. The chain recombines TRBV25-1 with TRBJ2-3, with TRBD2 matching over 8 bases. CDR3 residues: CASSETRGADTQYF. As DNA, the CDR3 is TGTGCCAGCAGTGAAACGCGGGGGGCAGATACGCAGTATTTT.